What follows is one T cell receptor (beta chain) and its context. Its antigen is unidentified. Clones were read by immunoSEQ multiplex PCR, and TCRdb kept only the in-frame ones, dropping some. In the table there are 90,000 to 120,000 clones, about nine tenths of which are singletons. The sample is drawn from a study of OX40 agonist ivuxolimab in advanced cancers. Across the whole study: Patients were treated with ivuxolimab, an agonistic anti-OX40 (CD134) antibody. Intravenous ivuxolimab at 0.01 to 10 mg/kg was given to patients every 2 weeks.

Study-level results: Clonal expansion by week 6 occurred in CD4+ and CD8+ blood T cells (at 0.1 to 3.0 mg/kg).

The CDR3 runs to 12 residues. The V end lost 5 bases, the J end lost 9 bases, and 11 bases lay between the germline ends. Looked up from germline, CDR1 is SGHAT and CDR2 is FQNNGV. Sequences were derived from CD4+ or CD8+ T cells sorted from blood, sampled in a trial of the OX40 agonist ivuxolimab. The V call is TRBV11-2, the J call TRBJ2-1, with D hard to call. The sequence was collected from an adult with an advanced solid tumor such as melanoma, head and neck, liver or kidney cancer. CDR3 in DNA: TGTGCCAGCAGCGCAAGCGCGAGTGAGCAGTTCTTC. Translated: CASSASASEQFF.